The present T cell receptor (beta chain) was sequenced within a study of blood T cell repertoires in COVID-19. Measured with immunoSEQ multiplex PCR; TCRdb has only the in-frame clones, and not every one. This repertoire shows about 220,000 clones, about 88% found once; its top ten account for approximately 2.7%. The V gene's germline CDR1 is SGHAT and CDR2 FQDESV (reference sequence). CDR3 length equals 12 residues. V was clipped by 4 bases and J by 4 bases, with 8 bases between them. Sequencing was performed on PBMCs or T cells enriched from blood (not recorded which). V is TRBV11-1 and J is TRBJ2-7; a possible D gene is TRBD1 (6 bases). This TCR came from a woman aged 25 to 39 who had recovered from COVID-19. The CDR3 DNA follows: TGTGCCAGCAGCTCCGGACAGTACGAGCAGTACTTC. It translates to CASSSGQYEQYF.